This T cell receptor beta chain derives from a study of cytomegalovirus exposure and HLA in healthy donors. Trimming stripped 7 bases from V and 3 bases from J, with 15 bases between. Germline-derived CDR1 and CDR2 are MNHNS and SASEGT. The CDR3 totals 14 residues. PCR employed 60 Vbeta and 13 Jbeta primers. Sequencing was performed with immunoSEQ multiplex PCR; in TCRdb, only in-frame clones are kept and a portion is missing. This sample has roughly 100,000 clones, with around 83% found just once. The chain couples TRBV6-1 to TRBJ1-1; the D gene is possibly TRBD1 (6 bases). What was sequenced was PBMCs. The sequence came from a female donor in good health and CMV-seropositive. The CDR3, as DNA: TGTGCCAGCAAAGTCTACAGGGTAGACACTGAAGCTTTCTTT. Translating gives CASKVYRVDTEAFF.